The clone carrying this T cell receptor beta chain was observed at least ten times. TCR beta CDR3 region amplification was performed from RNA transcripts. With the HTBI primer set, the TCR CDR3 went through a first round of RT-PCR. TCRdb ran MiXCR on the multiplex PCR reads and lists one entry per CDR3 protein. Here the sample spans roughly 500,000 distinct CDR3 sequences, roughly 14% being singletons. This CDR3 is 14 amino acids long. V lost 8 bases and J lost 5; bases outside the gene matches: 8. Germline V gene data show CDR1 as ENHRY and CDR2 as SYGVKD. The data are from a study of T cells in Graves' hyperthyroidism and ophthalmopathy.

The receptor was derived from a woman in her thirties with Graves' hyperthyroidism that later progressed to Graves' ophthalmopathy. The chain employs TRBV10-3 and TRBJ1-2, with 10 bases lining up with TRBD1. Sequencing used blood. The CDR3: CAIPNSGQGYGYTF. CDR3 DNA sequence: TGTGCCATCCCCAACTCGGGACAGGGGTATGGCTACACCTTC.